A selection of T cell receptor beta chains follows, all from one sample in a study of CD8 T cells in ankylosing spondylitis. TCRdb reprocessed the 5' RACE reads with MiXCR, giving one entry per CDR3 protein. The sample consists of 450,000 to 550,000 distinct CDR3 sequences, under 5.5% of them appearing once. The sequenced material came from blood, either unsorted or a sorted T cell fraction (not recorded which). Receptor source: a male donor with ankylosing spondylitis. CDR3s include the opening cysteine and the closing phenylalanine or tryptophan. A D gene is named only where the DNA matches it firmly. Size tells how often a clone was seen (once, few, many) or the class of an expanded clone, and some rows leave it out.

v_call: TRBV4-3
j_call: TRBJ2-5
clone_size: many
d_call: TRBD2
cdr3_nt: TGCGCCAGCAGCCAACTAGCGGGGCTCCAAGAGACCCAGTACTTC
cdr3_aa: CASSQLAGLQETQYF

v_call: TRBV4-3
j_call: TRBJ1-5
clone_size: many
d_call: .
cdr3_nt: TGCGCCAGCAGCCAAGATAGGACAGCCTATCAGCCCCAGCATTTT
cdr3_aa: CASSQDRTAYQPQHF

v_call: TRBV7-2
j_call: TRBJ2-1
clone_size: many
d_call: TRBD2
cdr3_nt: TGTGCCAGCAGCTTAAACCCCACTAGCGGGACCACCAATGAGCAGTTCTTC
cdr3_aa: CASSLNPTSGTTNEQFF

v_call: TRBV28
j_call: TRBJ1-1
clone_size: few
d_call: TRBD1
cdr3_nt: TGTGCCAGCAGTGTCGACAGGGCCCGGAGGTATATGAACACTGAAGCTTTCTTT
cdr3_aa: CASSVDRARRYMNTEAFF

v_call: TRBV13
j_call: TRBJ1-6
clone_size: many
d_call: .
cdr3_nt: TGTGCCAGCAGCTTAGATGAGGGTCTGAGCTCACCCCTCCACTTT
cdr3_aa: CASSLDEGLSSPLHF

v_call: TRBV20-1
j_call: TRBJ1-6
clone_size: many
d_call: .
cdr3_nt: TGCAGTGCACGACCGCACTATAATTCACCCCTCCACTTT
cdr3_aa: CSARPHYNSPLHF

v_call: TRBV6-1
j_call: TRBJ1-6
clone_size: many
d_call: .
cdr3_nt: TGTGCCAGCAGTGCCGGGACACTCTATAATTCACCCCTCCACTTT
cdr3_aa: CASSAGTLYNSPLHF

v_call: TRBV6-5
j_call: TRBJ1-1
clone_size: many
d_call: .
cdr3_nt: TGTGCCAGCAGCTACCCACAAGCGAACACTGAAGCTTTCTTT
cdr3_aa: CASSYPQANTEAFF

v_call: TRBV6-2/TRBV6-3
j_call: TRBJ1-2
clone_size: many
d_call: .
cdr3_nt: TGTGCCAGCAGTTACCTACCTCGGTATGGCTACACCTTC
cdr3_aa: CASSYLPRYGYTF

v_call: TRBV20-1
j_call: TRBJ2-1
clone_size: many
d_call: .
cdr3_nt: TGCAGTGCTAGAGGTATAACTAGCTCCTACAATGAGCAGTTCTTC
cdr3_aa: CSARGITSSYNEQFF

v_call: TRBV29-1
j_call: TRBJ2-1
clone_size: many
d_call: .
cdr3_nt: TGCAGCGCCAGAGTCGCGAGGAGTGAGCAGTTCTTC
cdr3_aa: CSARVARSEQFF

v_call: TRBV12-3/TRBV12-4
j_call: TRBJ2-5
clone_size: many
d_call: TRBD2
cdr3_nt: TGTGCCAGCAGTTTAATCGCGGGAGGGCCCGAGACCCAGTACTTC
cdr3_aa: CASSLIAGGPETQYF

v_call: TRBV5-4
j_call: TRBJ2-7
clone_size: many
d_call: TRBD2
cdr3_nt: TGTGCCAGCAGCTTAGCGGGAGGGCCTGGTTACGAGCAGTACTTC
cdr3_aa: CASSLAGGPGYEQYF

v_call: TRBV27
j_call: TRBJ2-1
clone_size: many
d_call: .
cdr3_nt: TGTGCCAGCAGTTTATCGAGAGGCGAGCAGTTCTTC
cdr3_aa: CASSLSRGEQFF

v_call: TRBV7-2
j_call: TRBJ1-2
clone_size: many
d_call: TRBD1
cdr3_nt: TGTGCCAGCACCACGACAGGGGGAATAGATGGCTACACCTTC
cdr3_aa: CASTTTGGIDGYTF

v_call: TRBV27
j_call: TRBJ2-5
clone_size: many
d_call: TRBD2
cdr3_nt: TGTGCCAGCAGCACACTAGCGGGAGGGGGCGAGACCCAGTACTTC
cdr3_aa: CASSTLAGGGETQYF

v_call: TRBV20-1
j_call: TRBJ2-2
clone_size: many
d_call: TRBD2
cdr3_nt: TGCAGTGCCTCGACTAGCGGGAGAGGCACCGGGGAGCTGTTTTTT
cdr3_aa: CSASTSGRGTGELFF

v_call: TRBV10-3
j_call: TRBJ1-5
clone_size: many
d_call: .
cdr3_nt: TGTGCCATCAGTGAGGACAGAGGCAATCAGCCCCAGCATTTT
cdr3_aa: CAISEDRGNQPQHF

v_call: TRBV5-1
j_call: TRBJ2-7
clone_size: many
d_call: .
cdr3_nt: TGCGCCAGCAGCTTTGGAGGGGCAGGCACCTACGAGCAGTACTTC
cdr3_aa: CASSFGGAGTYEQYF

v_call: TRBV5-1
j_call: TRBJ2-7
clone_size: many
d_call: .
cdr3_nt: TGCGCCAGCAGTTTTTGGGCAGGTCCTACCTACGAGCAGTACTTC
cdr3_aa: CASSFWAGPTYEQYF

v_call: TRBV5-1
j_call: TRBJ2-7
clone_size: many
d_call: TRBD1
cdr3_nt: TGCGCCAGCAGCCCGGGACAGGGGATTTACGAGCAGTACTTC
cdr3_aa: CASSPGQGIYEQYF

v_call: TRBV6-5
j_call: TRBJ1-1
clone_size: many
d_call: .
cdr3_nt: TGTGCCAGCAGTTATTCCTCCCCAGCAGCGAACACTGAAGCTTTCTTT
cdr3_aa: CASSYSSPAANTEAFF

v_call: TRBV18
j_call: TRBJ2-1
clone_size: few
d_call: TRBD1
cdr3_nt: TGTGCCAGCTCACCCGGGACAGATGCCCTACAGTTCTTC
cdr3_aa: CASSPGTDALQFF

v_call: TRBV12-3/TRBV12-4
j_call: TRBJ2-3
clone_size: few
d_call: TRBD1
cdr3_nt: TGTGCCAGCAGTGTAAGACAGGGGGTGATCGATACGCAGTATTTT
cdr3_aa: CASSVRQGVIDTQYF

v_call: TRBV18
j_call: TRBJ2-1
clone_size: many
d_call: TRBD2
cdr3_nt: TGTGCCAGCTCACCACCCGGACTAGCGGGGAACAATGAGCAGTTCTTC
cdr3_aa: CASSPPGLAGNNEQFF

v_call: TRBV9
j_call: TRBJ2-7
clone_size: many
d_call: .
cdr3_nt: TGTGCCAGCAGCGCGACTCTCAAAAGCTCCTACGAGCAGTACTTC
cdr3_aa: CASSATLKSSYEQYF

v_call: TRBV6-5
j_call: TRBJ2-3
clone_size: few
d_call: .
cdr3_nt: TGTGCCAGCAGTTACTCGATATCAATTAGCACAGATACGCAGTATTTT
cdr3_aa: CASSYSISISTDTQYF

v_call: TRBV6-5
j_call: TRBJ2-7
clone_size: few
d_call: .
cdr3_nt: TGTGCCAGCAGTTTGTATCCGGCCTACGAGCAGTACTTC
cdr3_aa: CASSLYPAYEQYF

v_call: TRBV3-1
j_call: TRBJ1-1
clone_size: .
d_call: .
cdr3_nt: TGTGCCAGCAGCCCCCGACAGATGCTTCTACTTTCCCTGAACACTGAAGCTTTCTTT
cdr3_aa: CASSPRQMLLLSLNTEAFF

v_call: TRBV6-1
j_call: TRBJ2-7
clone_size: many
d_call: .
cdr3_nt: TGTGCCACCCTTCAATGGGGGAAGGCTTACTACGAGCAGTACTTC
cdr3_aa: CATLQWGKAYYEQYF

v_call: TRBV20-1
j_call: TRBJ1-2
clone_size: few
d_call: .
cdr3_nt: TGCAGTGTCGAATACAGGGTTGTTGCCTATGGCTACACCTTC
cdr3_aa: CSVEYRVVAYGYTF

v_call: TRBV20-1
j_call: TRBJ2-7
clone_size: few
d_call: .
cdr3_nt: TGCAGTGCTAGTGATTGGGGCGGATCCTACGAGCAGTACTTC
cdr3_aa: CSASDWGGSYEQYF

v_call: TRBV20-1
j_call: TRBJ1-2
clone_size: .
d_call: TRBD1
cdr3_nt: TGCAGTGCTAGAGACCTAAGACAGGGGAGAGTCTATGGCTACACCTTC
cdr3_aa: CSARDLRQGRVYGYTF

v_call: TRBV7-6
j_call: TRBJ2-7
clone_size: .
d_call: TRBD2
cdr3_nt: TGTGCCAGCAGCTTAGCTCCGCGGGGGAAGAAATACGAGCAGTACTTC
cdr3_aa: CASSLAPRGKKYEQYF

v_call: TRBV5-6
j_call: TRBJ2-5
clone_size: many
d_call: .
cdr3_nt: TGTGCCAGCAGCTGGCGCGAGTCACTAGGCCAAGAGACCCAGTACTTC
cdr3_aa: CASSWRESLGQETQYF

v_call: TRBV29-1
j_call: TRBJ2-1
clone_size: many
d_call: TRBD1
cdr3_nt: TGCAGCGTATTCACAGGGGGCGCTGGGGATGAGCAGTTCTTC
cdr3_aa: CSVFTGGAGDEQFF